Shown below are 28 T cell receptor beta chains from a single sample sequenced in a study of cytomegalovirus exposure and HLA in healthy donors. Primers for the PCR totalled 60 Vbeta and 13 Jbeta. Produced via immunoSEQ multiplex PCR; TCRdb's table is partial and in-frame only. The data contain 100,000 or so clones, approximately 80% of them seen just once; the ten biggest clones take up around 2%. Sequenced: PBMCs. Source of these receptors: a young man in good health and CMV-seronegative.

The gene calls are TRBV9 and TRBJ1-4; 10 bases are shared with TRBD1. Trimming cost V 4 bases and J 5 bases; bases outside gene matches: 5. CDR3 length: 15 residues. Germline assignment: CDR1 SGDLS and CDR2 YYNGEE. The CDR3 sequence is CASSPPGQGNEKLFF. The CDR3 DNA is TGTGCCAGCAGCCCACCGGGACAGGGGAATGAAAAACTGTTTTTT.

The CDR3 sequence is CASSPTSGPYNEQFF. The CDR3 nucleotides read TGTGCCAGCAGCCCCACTAGCGGGCCCTACAATGAGCAGTTCTTC. The rearrangement joins TRBV6-1 to TRBJ2-1; 9 bases agree with TRBD2. Per germline, CDR1 MNHNS and CDR2 SASEGT. The V gene end was trimmed by 6 bases and the J gene end by 2 bases; junction bases not matched to a gene: 5. This CDR3 is built from 15 residues.

This chain connects TRBV27 to TRBJ1-1, with 7 positions matching TRBD1. CDR1 and CDR2 (germline): MNHEY, SMNVEV (reference sequence). This CDR3 comprises 16 residues. Trimming removed 5 bases from V and 0 bases from J; junction bases left unmatched: 9. This chain's CDR3 is CASSGHPGQMNTEAFF. The CDR3 nucleotides read TGTGCCAGCAGTGGCCACCCGGGACAGATGAACACTGAAGCTTTCTTT.

This clone has just a few counts. J is TRBJ2-1 and V is TRBV29-1; no clear D gene. V lost 3 bases to trimming and J lost 4 bases, with 13 bases between them. Germline lookup yields CDR1 SQVTM and CDR2 ANQGSEA. The CDR3 has 14 amino acids. CDR3 DNA sequence: TGCAGCGTTGATCTTGCATTCGGTTACAATGAGCAGTTCTTC. Its translation: CSVDLAFGYNEQFF.

This chain connects TRBV18 to TRBJ2-2; D perhaps matches TRBD1 (6 bases). Trimming removed 1 base at V and 6 bases at J, with 12 bases between. The CDR3 covers 15 residues. Germline CDR1 KGHSH, CDR2 LQKENI. CDR3 DNA: TGTGCCAGCTCACCACGGACAGTCGATGCCGGGGAGCTGTTTTTT. This translates into CASSPRTVDAGELFF.

The gene calls are TRBV27 and TRBJ2-5; TRBD2 matches 8 bases. The CDR3 is made up of 14 amino acids. After removal of 4 bases from V and 11 bases from J, the junction contained 12 bases not matched to a gene. Germline-derived CDR1 and CDR2 are MNHEY and SMNVEV (reference sequence). In DNA, the CDR3 is TGTGCCAGCAGTTACGCAAGAGCGGGGGCCCCGCAGTACTTC. Encoded protein: CASSYARAGAPQYF.

The chain employs TRBV7-6 and TRBJ2-2, with TRBD1 matching over 9 bases. CDR1 and CDR2 (germline): SGHVS, FNYEAQ. V lost 1 base and J lost 6; bases outside the gene matches: 3. This CDR3 has 15 residues. The chain's CDR3 is CASSLGDRVAGELFF. The CDR3 DNA reads as TGTGCCAGCAGCTTAGGGGACAGGGTAGCCGGGGAGCTGTTTTTT.

The chain links TRBV29-1 to TRBJ1-1; the match to TRBD1 covers 7 bases. CDR1 and CDR2 (germline): SQVTM, ANQGSEA. The CDR3 extends over 13 amino acids. V lost 7 bases, J lost 5 bases, and 10 bases stayed unmatched. The CDR3 here is CSGADRVGTEAFF. The CDR3 bases are TGCAGCGGTGCCGACAGGGTGGGGACTGAAGCTTTCTTT.

The genes are TRBV5-1 and TRBJ1-2; the match to TRBD1 covers 8 bases. With 3 bases clipped from V and 4 bases from J, the junction kept 5 bases outside the gene matches. The CDR3 is made up of 14 amino acids. Germline V gene sequence: CDR1 SGHRS, CDR2 YFSETQ. This CDR3 is CASSWGGTGYGYTF. In nucleotides, the CDR3 is TGCGCCAGCAGCTGGGGCGGGACAGGCTATGGCTACACCTTC.

The chain links TRBV7-9 to TRBJ1-2; D call uncertain. Trimming removed 0 bases at V and 2 bases at J, with 10 bases between. The CDR3 covers 15 residues. Germline V CDR1 and CDR2: SEHNR, FQNEAQ (reference sequence). CDR3 DNA: TGTGCCAGCAGCTTAGCGCGAGGCAGAAACTATGGCTACACCTTC. This encodes CASSLARGRNYGYTF.

The chain joins TRBV25-1 to TRBJ1-1, with TRBD1 matching 8 bases. Germline assignment: CDR1 MGHDK and CDR2 SYGVNS. The CDR3 totals 14 residues. With V trimmed by 6 bases and J by 1 base, 4 bases remained unmatched. CDR3 DNA: TGTGCCAGCAGAAGGACAGGGAAGAACACTGAAGCTTTCTTT. This codes for CASRRTGKNTEAFF.

J is TRBJ2-5 and V is TRBV6-5, with TRBD2 as a possible D gene (6 bases). This CDR3 is 14 amino acids long. Looked up from germline, CDR1 is MNHEY and CDR2 is SVGAGI. The germline V and J ends were trimmed by 6 bases and 5 bases, with 16 bases remaining between them. CDR3 sequence: CASSGALAGETQYF. Written as DNA, the CDR3 is TGTGCCAGCAGCGGCGCACTAGCCGGTGAGACCCAGTACTTC.

The V call is TRBV7-8, the J call TRBJ2-3, with 7 nucleotides matching TRBD1. The junction had 13 bases not matched to a gene; V was cut back by 8 bases and J by 5 bases. The CDR3 has 15 amino acids. CDR1 SGHVS and CDR2 FQNEAQ come from the germline V gene. The CDR3 here is CASGQAWASGDTQYF. DNA for the CDR3: TGTGCCAGCGGACAGGCTTGGGCCTCTGGAGATACGCAGTATTTT.

The gene calls are TRBV19 and TRBJ2-2, with 7 bases identical to TRBD1. J was trimmed by 5 bases and V by 1 base; bases with no gene match: 7. This CDR3 spans 16 amino acids. Germline V gene sequence: CDR1 LNHDA, CDR2 SQIVND (reference sequence). Here the CDR3 reads CASSIGQGLTTGELFF. The CDR3 DNA sequence: TGTGCCAGTAGTATAGGACAGGGTTTGACGACCGGGGAGCTGTTTTTT.

The genes are TRBV10-3 and TRBJ1-6; no clear D. This CDR3 has 14 amino acids. CDR1 ENHRY and CDR2 SYGVKD come from the germline V gene. With 2 bases removed from V and 8 bases from J, the gap between germline ends came to 10 bases. The CDR3 reads CAISEPGDYSPLHF. CDR3 sequence (DNA): TGTGCCATCAGTGAGCCTGGAGACTATTCACCCCTCCACTTT.

The V gene is TRBV6-1, the J gene TRBJ1-2; weak D call: TRBD1 (5 bases). The V gene's germline CDR1 is MNHNS and CDR2 SASEGT. Trimming took 1 base from V and 4 from J, leaving 13 bases between them. The CDR3 consists of 15 residues. The CDR3 loop reads CASSEDMTVTYGYTF. CDR3 coding DNA: TGTGCCAGCAGTGAAGACATGACAGTTACCTATGGCTACACCTTC.

This clone appeared a single time. The V gene is TRBV6-1, the J gene TRBJ1-2; 9 positions agree with TRBD1. The CDR3 contains 16 residues. Trimming took 2 bases from V and 4 from J; bases not matched to a gene: 8. Germline V gene sequence: CDR1 MNHNS, CDR2 SASEGT. CDR3 coding DNA: TGTGCCAGCAGTGAATCCATACAGGGGGCAGCCTATGGCTACACCTTC. Its translation is CASSESIQGAAYGYTF.

The table lists this clone with a count of one. The gene calls are TRBV7-8 and TRBJ1-1, with a possible D match to TRBD1 (5 bases). Germline values: CDR1 SGHVS, CDR2 FQNEAQ. CDR3 length equals 17 residues. The V end lost 0 bases, the J end lost 0 bases, and 14 bases lay between the germline ends. The CDR3 loop is CASSLARVPHMNTEAFF. CDR3 nucleotide sequence: TGTGCCAGCAGCTTAGCCAGGGTCCCCCACATGAACACTGAAGCTTTCTTT.

Details on this clone: Other DNA sequences in this specimen translate into the identical CDR3. V and J are TRBV5-1 and TRBJ2-7, with 10 bases aligning to TRBD2. The CDR3 totals 18 residues. The germline V gene has CDR1 SGHRS and CDR2 YFSETQ. Germline trimming cut 0 bases from V and 1 base from J; bases unmatched to any gene: 10. The CDR3, as DNA: TGCGCCAGCAGCTTGGAGGCTAGCGGGGGCTTACTATCCTACGAGCAGTACTTC. Translation gives CASSLEASGGLLSYEQYF.

The chain couples TRBV7-2 to TRBJ1-5, with TRBD1 as a possible D gene (5 bases). This CDR3 region has 14 residues. Germline values: CDR1 SGHTA, CDR2 FQGNSA. The V end lost 1 base, the J end lost 10 bases, and 14 bases lay between the germline ends. The CDR3 DNA reads as TGTGCCAGCAGCTTAGAAGGGGTAGGTCCCCCCCAGCATTTT. It specifies CASSLEGVGPPQHF.

V gene TRBV4-2 combines with J gene TRBJ2-2; 16 bases align to TRBD2. J lost 3 bases, V lost 3 bases, and 10 bases had no gene match. There are 20 residues in the CDR3. CDR1 and CDR2 (germline): LGHNA, YNFKEQ. This CDR3 reads CASSQAPGLAGGPYTGELFF. The CDR3 region has the DNA TGTGCCAGCAGCCAGGCTCCGGGACTAGCGGGGGGGCCGTACACCGGGGAGCTGTTTTTT.

V is TRBV5-1 and J is TRBJ2-7, with D unresolved. Germline CDR1 SGHRS, CDR2 YFSETQ. Trimming took 5 bases from V and 1 from J, leaving 7 bases between them. The CDR3 is made up of 12 amino acids. CDR3: CASSIPSYEQYF. In DNA form, the CDR3 reads TGCGCCAGCAGTATTCCTTCCTACGAGCAGTACTTC.

J is TRBJ2-5 and V is TRBV11-2, with 7 bases that match TRBD2. CDR1 SGHAT and CDR2 FQNNGV come from the germline V gene. This CDR3 contains 16 residues. Losses at the gene ends were 5 bases for V and 1 base for J; bases not matched to a gene: 10. CDR3 nucleotides: TGTGCCAGCAGCCGGTGGAGGGAGGGATTCCAAGAGACCCAGTACTTC. This sequence encodes CASSRWREGFQETQYF. The whole variable domain, remainder taken from reference TRBV11-2 and TRBJ2-5, is EAGVAQSPRYKIIEKRQSVAFWCNPISGHATLYWYQQILGQGPKLLIQFQNNGVVDDSQLPKDRFSAERLKGVDSTLKIQPAKLEDSAVYLCASSRWREGFQETQYFGPGTRLLVL.

J is TRBJ1-2 and V is TRBV13; TRBD1 matches at 10 bases. Germline V gene data show CDR1 as PRHDT and CDR2 as FYEKMQ (reference sequence). V shed 5 bases and J 7 bases; nucleotides not matched to a gene: 10. The CDR3 spans 15 residues. DNA of the CDR3: TGTGCCAGCAGCAGAGGACAGGGGGGGATTGGTGGCTACACCTTC. It encodes CASSRGQGGIGGYTF.

The rearrangement links TRBV7-9 to TRBJ1-3, with D possibly matching TRBD1 (6 bases). This CDR3 has 16 amino acids. V was pared by 5 bases and J by 0 bases, with 14 bases between. Looked up from germline, CDR1 is SEHNR and CDR2 is FQNEAQ (reference sequence). This chain's CDR3 is CASSQNRVVSGNTIYF. CDR3 in DNA: TGTGCCAGCAGCCAGAACAGGGTAGTCTCTGGAAACACCATATATTTT.

This clone was found once. The rearrangement uses TRBV5-1 and TRBJ2-5; tentative D call: TRBD2 (5 bases). CDR3 size: 14 residues. Deletions cut 4 bases from V and 5 bases from J, with 15 bases between. Germline lookup yields CDR1 SGHRS and CDR2 YFSETQ. CDR3 nucleotides: TGCGCCAGCAGCCCCCTGGGGAGCTGGGAGACCCAGTACTTC. Its protein product is CASSPLGSWETQYF.

The chain carries TRBV6-5 and TRBJ1-3, with a weak D call TRBD1 (5 bases). V shed 6 bases and J shed 0 bases, with 12 bases lying between them. The CDR3 length is 15 residues. Germline V gene data show CDR1 as MNHEY and CDR2 as SVGAGI. CDR3 region: CASRETAASGNTIYF. The CDR3 nucleotides are TGTGCCAGCAGGGAGACAGCCGCCTCTGGAAACACCATATATTTT.

The chain carries TRBV18 and TRBJ1-4, with TRBD1 matching 10 bases. V was clipped by 2 bases and J by 2 bases; unmatched bases: 2. Germline V gene lookup returns CDR1 KGHSH and CDR2 LQKENI. The CDR3 has 16 residues. The CDR3 region is CASSPGTGVTNEKLFF. The CDR3 coding sequence is TGTGCCAGCTCACCAGGGACAGGGGTGACTAATGAAAAACTGTTTTTT.